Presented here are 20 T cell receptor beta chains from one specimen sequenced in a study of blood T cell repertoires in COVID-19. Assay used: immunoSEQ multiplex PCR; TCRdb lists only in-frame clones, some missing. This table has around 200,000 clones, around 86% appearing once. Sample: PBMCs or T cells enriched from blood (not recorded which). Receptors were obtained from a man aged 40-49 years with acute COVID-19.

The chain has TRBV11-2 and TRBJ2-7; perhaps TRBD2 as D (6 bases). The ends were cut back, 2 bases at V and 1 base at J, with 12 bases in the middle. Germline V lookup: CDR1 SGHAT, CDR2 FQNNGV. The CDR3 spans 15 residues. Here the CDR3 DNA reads TGTGCCAGCAGCTTACGTAATAGCGGTTCCTACGAGCAGTACTTC. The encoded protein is CASSLRNSGSYEQYF.

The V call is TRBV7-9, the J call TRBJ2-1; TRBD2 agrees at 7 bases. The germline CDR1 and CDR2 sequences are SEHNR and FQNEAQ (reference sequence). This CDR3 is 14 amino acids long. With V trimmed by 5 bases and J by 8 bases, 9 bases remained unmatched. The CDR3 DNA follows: TGTGCCAGCAGCGGGCCGGGAGGCGGCCATGAGCAGTTCTTC. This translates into CASSGPGGGHEQFF.

The CDR3 nucleotides read TGTGCCAGCAGTTCAGAGCGCTCTGGGGCCAACGTCCTGACTTTC. It yields the protein CASSSERSGANVLTF. V and J are TRBV27 and TRBJ2-6; D ambiguous. V lost 4 bases and J 0 bases, leaving 7 bases between the germline ends. Germline values: CDR1 MNHEY, CDR2 SMNVEV (reference sequence). This CDR3 spans 15 amino acids. The full variable domain, rest sourced from reference TRBV27 and TRBJ2-6, is EAQVTQNPRYLITVTGKKLTVTCSQNMNHEYMSWYRQDPGLGLRQIYYSMNVEVTDKGDVPEGYKVSRKEKRNFPLILESPSPNQTSLYFCASSSERSGANVLTFGAGSRLTVL.

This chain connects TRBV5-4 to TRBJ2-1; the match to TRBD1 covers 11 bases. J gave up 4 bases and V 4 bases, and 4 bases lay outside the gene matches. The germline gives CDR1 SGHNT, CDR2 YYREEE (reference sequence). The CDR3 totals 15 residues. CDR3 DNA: TGTGCCAGCAGCCGGGACAGGGGGGATTACAATGAGCAGTTCTTC. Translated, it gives CASSRDRGDYNEQFF.

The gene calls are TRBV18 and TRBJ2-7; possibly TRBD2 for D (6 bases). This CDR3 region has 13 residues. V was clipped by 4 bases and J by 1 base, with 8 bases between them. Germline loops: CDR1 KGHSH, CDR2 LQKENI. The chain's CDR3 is CASSRGVSYEQYF. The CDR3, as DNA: TGTGCCAGCTCACGGGGGGTGTCCTACGAGCAGTACTTC. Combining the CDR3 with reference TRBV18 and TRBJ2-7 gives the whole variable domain NAGVMQNPRHLVRRRGQEARLRCSPMKGHSHVYWYRQLPEEGLKFMVYLQKENIIDESGMPKERFSAEFPKEGPSILRIQQVVRGDSAAYFCASSRGVSYEQYFGPGTRLTVT.

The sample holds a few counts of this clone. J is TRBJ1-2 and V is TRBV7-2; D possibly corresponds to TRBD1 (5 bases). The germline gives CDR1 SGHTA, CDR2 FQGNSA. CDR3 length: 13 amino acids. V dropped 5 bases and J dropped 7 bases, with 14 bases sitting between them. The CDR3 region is CASSTQDTGGYTF. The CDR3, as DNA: TGTGCCAGCAGCACACAGGATACTGGTGGCTACACCTTC.

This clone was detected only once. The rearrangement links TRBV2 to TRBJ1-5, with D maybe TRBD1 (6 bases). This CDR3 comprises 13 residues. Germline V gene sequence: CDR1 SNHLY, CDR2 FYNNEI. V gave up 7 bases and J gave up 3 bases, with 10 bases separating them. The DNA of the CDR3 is TGTGCCAGCACCGGACAGCTCAATCAGCCCCAGCATTTT. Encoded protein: CASTGQLNQPQHF.

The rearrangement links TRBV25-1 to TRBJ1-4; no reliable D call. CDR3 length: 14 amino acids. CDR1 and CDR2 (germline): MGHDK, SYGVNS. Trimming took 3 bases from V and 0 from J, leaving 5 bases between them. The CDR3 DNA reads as TGTGCCAGCAGTGATGGAGCAACTAATGAAAAACTGTTTTTT. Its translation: CASSDGATNEKLFF.

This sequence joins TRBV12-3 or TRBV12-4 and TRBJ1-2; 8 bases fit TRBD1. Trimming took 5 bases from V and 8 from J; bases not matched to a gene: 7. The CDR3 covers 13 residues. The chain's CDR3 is CASSADRALGYTF. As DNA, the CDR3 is TGTGCCAGCAGTGCGGACAGGGCCCTCGGCTACACCTTC.

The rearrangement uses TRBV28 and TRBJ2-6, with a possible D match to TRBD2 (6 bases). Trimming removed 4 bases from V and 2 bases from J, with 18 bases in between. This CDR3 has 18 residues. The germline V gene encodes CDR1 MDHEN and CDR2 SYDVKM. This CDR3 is CASSSRRAESPGANVLTF. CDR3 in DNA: TGTGCCAGCAGTTCTCGGAGGGCAGAAAGCCCTGGGGCCAACGTCCTGACTTTC.

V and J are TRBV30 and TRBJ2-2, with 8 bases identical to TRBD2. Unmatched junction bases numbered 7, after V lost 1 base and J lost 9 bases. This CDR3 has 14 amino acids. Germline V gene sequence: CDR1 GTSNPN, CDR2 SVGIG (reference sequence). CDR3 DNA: TGTGCCTGGAGTGCCGGGACTAGATATAGGGAGCTGTTTTTT. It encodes CAWSAGTRYRELFF.

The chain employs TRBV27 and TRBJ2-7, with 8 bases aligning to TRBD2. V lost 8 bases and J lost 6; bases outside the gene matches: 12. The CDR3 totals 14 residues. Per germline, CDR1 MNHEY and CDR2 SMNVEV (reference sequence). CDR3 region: CASSLLSGTSEQYF. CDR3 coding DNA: TGTGCCAGCTCTCTTTTAAGCGGGACTAGCGAGCAGTACTTC.

This CDR3 reads CASSLDPLAGGHNEQFF. CDR3 DNA: TGTGCCAGCAGCTTGGACCCTCTAGCGGGAGGGCACAATGAGCAGTTCTTC. The V gene is TRBV5-4, the J gene TRBJ2-1; 12 bases match TRBD2. The CDR3 has 17 residues. Germline CDR1 SGHNT, CDR2 YYREEE (reference sequence). V gave up 0 bases and J gave up 5 bases; unmatched junction bases: 6.

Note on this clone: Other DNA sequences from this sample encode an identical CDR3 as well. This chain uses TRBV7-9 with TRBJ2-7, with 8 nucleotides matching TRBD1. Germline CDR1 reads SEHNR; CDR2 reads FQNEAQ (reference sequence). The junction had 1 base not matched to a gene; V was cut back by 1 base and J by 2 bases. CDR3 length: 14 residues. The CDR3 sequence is CASSLGTGTYEQYF. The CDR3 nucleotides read TGTGCCAGCAGCTTAGGGACAGGGACCTACGAGCAGTACTTC.

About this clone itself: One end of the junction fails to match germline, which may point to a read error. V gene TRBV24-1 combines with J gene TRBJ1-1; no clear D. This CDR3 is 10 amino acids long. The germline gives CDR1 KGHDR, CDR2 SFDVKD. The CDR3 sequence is CARKLRGRFF. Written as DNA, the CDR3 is TGTGCCCGCAAATTGAGAGGGAGGTTTTTT.

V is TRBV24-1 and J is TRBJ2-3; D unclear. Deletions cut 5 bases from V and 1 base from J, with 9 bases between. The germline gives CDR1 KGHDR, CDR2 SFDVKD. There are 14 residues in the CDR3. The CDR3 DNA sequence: TGTGCCACCAGTGTTTCAGGCGGCACAGATACGCAGTATTTT. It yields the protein CATSVSGGTDTQYF.

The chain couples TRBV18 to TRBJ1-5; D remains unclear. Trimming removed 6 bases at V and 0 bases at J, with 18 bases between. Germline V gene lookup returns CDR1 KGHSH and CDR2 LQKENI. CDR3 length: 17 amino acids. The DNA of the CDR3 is TGTGCCAGCTCCCGATCAGGCACGAAATATAGCAATCAGCCCCAGCATTTT. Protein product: CASSRSGTKYSNQPQHF.

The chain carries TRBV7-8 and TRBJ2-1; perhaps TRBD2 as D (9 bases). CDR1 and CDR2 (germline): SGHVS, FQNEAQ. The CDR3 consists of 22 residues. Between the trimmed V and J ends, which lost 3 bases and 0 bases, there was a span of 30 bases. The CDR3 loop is CASSFPTGGSPSGISSYNEQFF. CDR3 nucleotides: TGTGCCAGCAGCTTCCCTACAGGGGGATCTCCTAGCGGGATAAGCTCCTACAATGAGCAGTTCTTC.

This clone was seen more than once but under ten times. CDR3 in DNA: TGTGCCAGCAGGTCGACAGGGGGCAATGGCTACACCTTC. Translated: CASRSTGGNGYTF. This chain connects TRBV5-8 to TRBJ1-2; the match to TRBD1 covers 10 bases. The CDR3 runs to 13 residues. After removal of 5 bases from V and 6 bases from J, the junction contained 4 bases not matched to a gene. Germline V gene lookup returns CDR1 SGHTS and CDR2 YDEGEE.

The CDR3 region has the DNA TGTGCCAGCAGCCCAAGGACTAGCGGGAGATACGAGCAGTACTTC. As protein: CASSPRTSGRYEQYF. This rearrangement joins TRBV7-3 to TRBJ2-7; 13 bases match TRBD2. The V gene end was trimmed by 5 bases and the J gene end by 4 bases; junction bases not matched to a gene: 5. The CDR3 covers 15 residues. The germline V gene has CDR1 SGHTA and CDR2 FQGTGA.